The clone carrying this T cell receptor (beta chain) occurred once. Its target is not known. There are 18 residues in the CDR3. The data originate from a study of cytomegalovirus exposure and HLA in healthy donors. Findings and caveats of the study: Apparent HLA restriction characterized most CMV-associated TCR beta chains in a later analysis.

60 Vbeta and 13 Jbeta primers were used in PCR. The repertoire was sequenced with immunoSEQ multiplex PCR; TCRdb's copy has only in-frame clones and lacks some. The sample gives fewer than 200,000 clones, approximately 79% of which show up once; over 1.1% is in the top ten. What was sequenced was PBMCs. The V gene is TRBV21-1, the J gene TRBJ2-2; the table's D call TRBD2 went unverified against the DNA. TRBV21-1 is classified as a pseudogene. The source is a man in his 60s in good health and CMV-seronegative. The CDR3 nucleotides are TGTGCCAGCAGCAAAGACGGGTCCGGGACTAACTACACCGGGGAGCTGTTTTTT. Translation: CASSKDGSGTNYTGELFF.